The clone carrying this TCR beta chain was seen ten or more times. Its target is not known. Specified time point: longitudinal time-point 1 (baseline). Unsorted libraries were generated from 2 million PBMCs held at -80 degrees C. 5'RACE with 10-nucleotide random UMIs produced the cDNA. TCRdb passed the 5' RACE reads through MiXCR, listing each CDR3 protein once. The table lists tens of thousands of distinct CDR3 sequences, approximately 14% of them singletons. V lost 3 bases to trimming and J lost 2 bases, with 11 bases between them. Looked up from germline, CDR1 is SGHRS and CDR2 is YFSETQ. The CDR3 has 14 residues. This entry comes from a study of neurological immune-mediated disorders. Regarding the study as a whole: The highest TCR clonal expansion occurred in HTLV-1-associated myelopathy; multiple sclerosis fell below healthy controls.

The rearrangement joins TRBV5-1 to TRBJ2-5; D might be TRBD2 (5 bases). This receptor was taken from a female donor with HTLV-1-associated myelopathy (HAM/TSP). The sequencing sample was made of PBMCs. This chain's CDR3 is CASSSFGDQETQYF. CDR3 nucleotides: TGCGCCAGCAGCTCTTTCGGGGATCAAGAGACCCAGTACTTC.